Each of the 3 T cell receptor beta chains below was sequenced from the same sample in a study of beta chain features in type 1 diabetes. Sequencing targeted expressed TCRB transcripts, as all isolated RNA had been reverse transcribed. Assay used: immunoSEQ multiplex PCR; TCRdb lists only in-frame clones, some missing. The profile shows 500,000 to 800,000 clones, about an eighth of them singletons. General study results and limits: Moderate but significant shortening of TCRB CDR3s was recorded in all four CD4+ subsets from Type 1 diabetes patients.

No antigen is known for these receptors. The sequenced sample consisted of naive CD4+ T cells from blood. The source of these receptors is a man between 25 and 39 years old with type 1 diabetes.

The CDR3 DNA follows: TGTGCCAGCAGCTTAGCGCCTGACAGCAGCTATGGCTACACCTTC. The encoded protein is CASSLAPDSSYGYTF. The gene calls are TRBV7-8 and TRBJ1-2; D possibly corresponds to TRBD1 (5 bases). CDR3 length equals 15 residues. Between the trimmed V and J ends, which lost 0 bases and 4 bases, there was a span of 12 bases. Germline V gene sequence: CDR1 SGHVS, CDR2 FQNEAQ.

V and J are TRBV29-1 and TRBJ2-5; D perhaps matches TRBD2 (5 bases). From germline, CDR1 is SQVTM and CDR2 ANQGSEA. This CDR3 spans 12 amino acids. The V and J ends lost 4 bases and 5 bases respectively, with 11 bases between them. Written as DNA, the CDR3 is TGCAGCGTTGTCGGGGTAGCGGAGACCCAGTACTTC. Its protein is CSVVGVAETQYF.

This chain's CDR3 is CASSLAGQVEAFF. CDR3 bases: TGTGCCAGCAGCTTAGCGGGACAGGTCGAAGCTTTCTTT. The rearrangement uses TRBV11-2 and TRBJ1-1; 8 bases align to TRBD1. The CDR3 spans 13 residues. CDR1 SGHAT and CDR2 FQNNGV come from the germline V gene. The junction had 3 bases not matched to a gene; V was cut back by 1 base and J by 8 bases.